Presented here are 18 T cell receptor beta chains from one specimen sequenced in a study of T cell responses to AZD1222 COVID-19 vaccine (dated by TCRdb to the early 2020s). This specimen's time point label, per the study, means: baseline before first vaccination. Libraries were built with the immunoSEQ multiplex PCR assay. TCRdb stores this immuneACCESS table with in-frame sequences only. Part of the clones is absent; in the studies checked, under half of the shortfall reflects unresolved V genes, and no reason is known for the rest. The sample table holds tens of thousands of clones, of which about 90% were seen once. The leading ten clones occupy around 5% of the sample. The sample consisted of peripheral blood, taken on day 0 of AZD1222 vaccination. These receptors all stem from an adult in good health.

The rearrangement joins TRBV5-1 to TRBJ2-7; 7 bases agree with TRBD1. This CDR3 contains 9 residues. The V segment lost 9 bases and the J segment 9 bases; nucleotides outside the gene matches: 3. Looked up from germline, CDR1 is SGHRS and CDR2 is YFSETQ. Here the CDR3 reads CAKGGRQYF. The DNA of the CDR3 is TGCGCCAAAGGGGGCCGGCAGTACTTC.

This clone was detected once. The chain joins TRBV3-1 (or the pseudogene TRBV3-2) to TRBJ1-2; 7 bases fit TRBD1. Per germline, CDR1 LGHDT and CDR2 YNNKEL (reference sequence). The CDR3 contains 17 residues. J lost 3 bases, V lost 1 base, and 11 bases had no gene match. The CDR3 coding sequence is TGTGCCAGCAGCCAAGCCCCCCCCCTGACAGGGTACTATGGCTACACCTTC. Translated, it gives CASSQAPPLTGYYGYTF.

The chain joins TRBV13 to TRBJ2-5; no clear D. V lost 5 bases to trimming and J lost 5 bases, with 9 bases between them. Germline values: CDR1 PRHDT, CDR2 FYEKMQ (reference sequence). The CDR3 runs 12 residues. CDR3 nucleotides: TGTGCCAGCAGCCTCAATGGTGAGACCCAGTACTTC. Encoded protein: CASSLNGETQYF.

The rearrangement uses TRBV29-1 and TRBJ1-4; TRBD1 might be the D (6 bases). Trimming stripped 3 bases from V and 8 bases from J, with 16 bases between. CDR1 and CDR2 (germline): SQVTM, ANQGSEA. This CDR3 has 14 amino acids. Written as DNA, the CDR3 is TGCAGCGTTGACGGGGCGGCAGGGGAAGAAAAACTGTTTTTT. Its protein is CSVDGAAGEEKLFF.

Note on this clone: The junction does not match germline at one end; this may be a read error. The V call is TRBV12-3 or TRBV12-4, the J call TRBJ2-3; 11 bases are a match to TRBD2. This CDR3 comprises 13 residues. The CDR3 sequence: CASSLAGGDTQYF. CDR3 DNA: TGTGCCAGCAGTCTAGCGGGGGGTGATACGCAGTATTTT.

This chain connects TRBV19 to TRBJ1-2; D might be TRBD1 (5 bases). Trimming removed 7 bases from V and 7 bases from J, with 16 bases in between. This CDR3 is built from 13 residues. Germline V gives CDR1 LNHDA, CDR2 SQIVND (reference sequence). DNA of the CDR3: TGTGCCAGTACCCGAGGGGTCTCCGGTGGCTACACCTTC. Its translation is CASTRGVSGGYTF.

The V call is TRBV9, the J call TRBJ2-1; 7 bases align to TRBD1. The CDR3 runs to 15 residues. V lost 4 bases, J lost 1 base, and 5 bases stayed unmatched. Germline V lookup: CDR1 SGDLS, CDR2 YYNGEE. The CDR3: CASSPEGASYNEQFF. The CDR3 DNA reads as TGTGCCAGCAGCCCAGAGGGGGCATCCTACAATGAGCAGTTCTTC.

The J gene is TRBJ1-2, the V gene TRBV5-5; 10 nucleotides agree with TRBD1. J was trimmed by 8 bases and V by 4 bases; bases with no gene match: 17. This CDR3 has 17 residues. In germline, CDR1 is SGHKS, CDR2 YYEKEE (reference sequence). The CDR3 reads CASSPGPTGGEMGGYTF. The CDR3 DNA follows: TGTGCCAGCAGCCCAGGCCCGACAGGGGGCGAGATGGGGGGCTACACCTTC.

V gene TRBV7-6 combines with J gene TRBJ1-6; 7 bases map to TRBD1. This CDR3 has 16 residues. CDR1 and CDR2 (germline): SGHVS, FNYEAQ. The trim removed 5 bases at V and 4 bases at J, leaving 8 bases unmatched. The CDR3 DNA reads TGTGCCAGCAGCCCTCGAGGGGGCACGTATAATTCACCCCTCCACTTT. Protein sequence: CASSPRGGTYNSPLHF.

V is TRBV7-6 and J is TRBJ2-1, with D possibly TRBD1 on 7 matching bases. This CDR3 is built from 16 residues. The germline gives CDR1 SGHVS, CDR2 FNYEAQ. The ends were cut back, 5 bases at V and 3 bases at J, with 17 bases in the middle. Here the CDR3 DNA reads TGTGCCAGCAGCCCAGTTGCGGGGACAGACTACAATGAGCAGTTCTTC. Protein sequence: CASSPVAGTDYNEQFF.

The rearrangement uses TRBV4-1 and TRBJ1-2; 7 bases are shared with TRBD1. CDR1 MGHRA and CDR2 YSYEKL come from the germline V gene. There are 13 residues in the CDR3. V shed 2 bases, J shed 7 bases, and the junction held 4 bases outside the gene matches. The CDR3 sequence: CASSQPGQVGYTF. As DNA, the CDR3 is TGCGCCAGCAGCCAACCCGGACAGGTTGGCTACACCTTC.

The chain recombines TRBV2 with TRBJ2-3; 8 nucleotides agree with TRBD1. J lost 2 bases, V lost 5 bases, and 6 bases had no gene match. The CDR3 runs to 15 residues. Germline V lookup: CDR1 SNHLY, CDR2 FYNNEI. DNA of the CDR3: TGTGCCAGCAGTCCCGACAGGGGATTCACAGATACGCAGTATTTT. It is translated as CASSPDRGFTDTQYF.

This chain links TRBV7-9 with TRBJ2-3, with 9 bases identical to TRBD1. The CDR3 covers 17 residues. Germline CDR1 and CDR2: SEHNR and FQNEAQ (reference sequence). After removal of 0 bases from V and 6 bases from J, the junction contained 10 bases not matched to a gene. CDR3 sequence (DNA): TGTGCCAGCAGCTTAGCGTCGTGGGACAGGGCTTCTGATACGCAGTATTTT. Its protein product is CASSLASWDRASDTQYF.

The chain employs TRBV7-9 and TRBJ2-7; possibly TRBD2 for D (5 bases). V was clipped by 1 base and J by 4 bases, with 17 bases between them. The germline CDR1 and CDR2 sequences are SEHNR and FQNEAQ (reference sequence). The CDR3 contains 16 residues. The CDR3 sequence: CASSLGRWTPPYEQYF. The CDR3 DNA is TGTGCCAGCAGCTTAGGTCGTTGGACTCCCCCATACGAGCAGTACTTC.

DNA of the CDR3: TGTGCCAGCAGCTTAGATCGGGGGGGCCCCTACGAGCAGTACTTC. Residues: CASSLDRGGPYEQYF. The genes are TRBV7-2 and TRBJ2-7; 8 bases match TRBD2. V shed 1 base and J 2 bases; nucleotides not matched to a gene: 4. The CDR3 has 15 residues. Germline assignment: CDR1 SGHTA and CDR2 FQGNSA.

CDR3 DNA: TGTGCCAGCAGTGAAGGGACTTTCATGACCGGGGAGCTGTTTTTT. Encoded protein: CASSEGTFMTGELFF. V usage is TRBV27 and J usage is TRBJ2-2, with D perhaps matching TRBD2 (6 bases). This CDR3 is 15 amino acids long. V lost 5 bases, J lost 5 bases, and 15 bases lay in between. Looked up from germline, CDR1 is MNHEY and CDR2 is SMNVEV (reference sequence).

The CDR3 DNA reads TGTGCCAGCAGTAACCCAGCGGGGGGCACCTACGAGCAGTACTTC. It is translated as CASSNPAGGTYEQYF. The chain employs TRBV6-6 and TRBJ2-7, with 9 bases lining up with TRBD2. Germline V gene lookup returns CDR1 MNHNY and CDR2 SVGAGI (reference sequence). This CDR3 comprises 15 residues. V lost 5 bases and J lost 2; bases outside the gene matches: 7.

V usage is TRBV6-5 and J usage is TRBJ2-1, with D possibly TRBD2 on 7 matching bases. The CDR3 extends over 14 amino acids. CDR1 and CDR2 (germline): MNHEY, SVGAGI. With 10 bases removed from V and 5 bases from J, the gap between germline ends came to 18 bases. The CDR3 nucleotides are TGTGCCACCAGCGGAGGGCGGGGGCACAATGAGCAGTTCTTC. It codes for CATSGGRGHNEQFF.